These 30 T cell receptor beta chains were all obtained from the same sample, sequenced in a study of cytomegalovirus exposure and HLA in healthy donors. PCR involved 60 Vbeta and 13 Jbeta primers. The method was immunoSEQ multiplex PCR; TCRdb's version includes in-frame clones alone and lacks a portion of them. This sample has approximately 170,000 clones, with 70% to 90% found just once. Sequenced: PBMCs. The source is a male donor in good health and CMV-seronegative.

The CDR3 nucleotides read TGTGCCAGCAGCTCCCGAACTAGCGGGAGACGCCCCGACACAGATACGCAGTATTTT. Protein: CASSSRTSGRRPDTDTQYF. V gene TRBV9 combines with J gene TRBJ2-3; 11 bases align to TRBD2. The germline gives CDR1 SGDLS, CDR2 YYNGEE. The CDR3 loop spans 19 amino acids. After removal of 4 bases from V and 2 bases from J, the junction contained 15 bases not matched to a gene.

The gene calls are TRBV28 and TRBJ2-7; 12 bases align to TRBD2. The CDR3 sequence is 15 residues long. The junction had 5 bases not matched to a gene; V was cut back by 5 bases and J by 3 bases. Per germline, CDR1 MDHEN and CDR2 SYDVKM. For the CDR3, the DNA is TGTGCCAGCAGTCCCCCTAGCGGGAGGGTCTACGAGCAGTACTTC. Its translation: CASSPPSGRVYEQYF.

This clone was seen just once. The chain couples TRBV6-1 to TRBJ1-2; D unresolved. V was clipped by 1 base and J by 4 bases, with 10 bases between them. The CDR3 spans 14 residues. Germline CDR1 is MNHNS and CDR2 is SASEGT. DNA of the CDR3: TGTGCCAGCAGTGAAGGCTACGAACCCTATGGCTACACCTTC. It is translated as CASSEGYEPYGYTF.

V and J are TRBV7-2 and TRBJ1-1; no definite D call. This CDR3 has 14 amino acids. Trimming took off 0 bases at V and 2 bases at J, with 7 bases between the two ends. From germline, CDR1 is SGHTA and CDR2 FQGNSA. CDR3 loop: CASSLARDNTEAFF. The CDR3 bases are TGTGCCAGCAGCTTAGCCCGAGATAACACTGAAGCTTTCTTT.

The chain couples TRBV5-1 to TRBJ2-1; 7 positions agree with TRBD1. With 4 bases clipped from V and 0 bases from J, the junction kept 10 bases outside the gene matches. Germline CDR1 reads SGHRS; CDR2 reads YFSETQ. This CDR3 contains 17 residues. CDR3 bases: TGCGCCAGCAGCACCGGACAGGTGGGGAGCTCCTACAATGAGCAGTTCTTC. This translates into CASSTGQVGSSYNEQFF.

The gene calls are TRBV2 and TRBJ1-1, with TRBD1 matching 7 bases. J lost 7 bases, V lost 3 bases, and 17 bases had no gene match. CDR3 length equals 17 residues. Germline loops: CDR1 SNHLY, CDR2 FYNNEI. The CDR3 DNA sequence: TGTGCCAGCAGTGATACGTTACAAGGGGCCAGGGGGATTGAAGCTTTCTTT. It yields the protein CASSDTLQGARGIEAFF.

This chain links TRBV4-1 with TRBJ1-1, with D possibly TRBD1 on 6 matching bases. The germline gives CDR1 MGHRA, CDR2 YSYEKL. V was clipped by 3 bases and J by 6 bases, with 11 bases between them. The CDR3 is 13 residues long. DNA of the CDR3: TGCGCCAGCAGCCACCGACAGGTGGCTGAAGCTTTCTTT. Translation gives CASSHRQVAEAFF.

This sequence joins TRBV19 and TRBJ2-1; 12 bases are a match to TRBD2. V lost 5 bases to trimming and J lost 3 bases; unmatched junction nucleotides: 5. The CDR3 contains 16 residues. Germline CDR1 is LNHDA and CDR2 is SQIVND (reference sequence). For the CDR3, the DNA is TGTGCCAGTAGTTTGCTAGCGGGGGGGCTCTACAATGAGCAGTTCTTC. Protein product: CASSLLAGGLYNEQFF.

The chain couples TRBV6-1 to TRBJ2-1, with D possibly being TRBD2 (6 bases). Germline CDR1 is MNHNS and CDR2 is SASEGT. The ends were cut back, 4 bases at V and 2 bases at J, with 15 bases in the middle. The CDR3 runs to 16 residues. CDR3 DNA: TGTGCCAGCAGTGTCGGGGGAGCCCAACCCTACAATGAGCAGTTCTTC. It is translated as CASSVGGAQPYNEQFF.

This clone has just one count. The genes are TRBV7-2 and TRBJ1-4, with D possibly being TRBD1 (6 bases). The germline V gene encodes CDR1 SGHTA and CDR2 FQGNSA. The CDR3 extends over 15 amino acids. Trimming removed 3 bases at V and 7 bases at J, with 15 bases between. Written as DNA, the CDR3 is TGTGCCAGCAGCTTGGCGTCAGGGGCGAGTGAAAAACTGTTTTTT. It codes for CASSLASGASEKLFF.

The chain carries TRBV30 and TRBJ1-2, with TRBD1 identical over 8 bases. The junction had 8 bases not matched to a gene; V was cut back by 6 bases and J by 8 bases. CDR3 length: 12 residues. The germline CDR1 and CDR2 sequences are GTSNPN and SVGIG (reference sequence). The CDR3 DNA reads TGTGCCTGTTCACCAGGGGGCAGAGGCTACACCTTC. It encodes CACSPGGRGYTF.

Here the CDR3 DNA reads TGTGCCAGCAGCTCGTCCGTATCCTACGAGCAGTACTTC. This encodes CASSSSVSYEQYF. The rearrangement uses TRBV7-2 and TRBJ2-7, with D unclear. Germline V lookup: CDR1 SGHTA, CDR2 FQGNSA. The CDR3 runs to 13 residues. V was pared by 4 bases and J by 1 base, with 8 bases between. Based on the CDR3 plus reference TRBV7-2 and TRBJ2-7, the full variable domain is GAGVSQSPSNKVTEKGKDVELRCDPISGHTALYWYRQSLGQGLEFLIYFQGNSAPDKSGLPSDRFSAERTGGSVSTLTIQRTQQEDSAVYLCASSSSVSYEQYFGPGTRLTVT.

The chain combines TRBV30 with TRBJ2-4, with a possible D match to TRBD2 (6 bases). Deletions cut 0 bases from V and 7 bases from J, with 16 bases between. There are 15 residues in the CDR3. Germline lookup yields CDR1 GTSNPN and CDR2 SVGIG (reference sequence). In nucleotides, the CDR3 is TGTGCCTGGAGTGTATCCGGACTAAGGGGTAACATTCAGTACTTC. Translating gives CAWSVSGLRGNIQYF.

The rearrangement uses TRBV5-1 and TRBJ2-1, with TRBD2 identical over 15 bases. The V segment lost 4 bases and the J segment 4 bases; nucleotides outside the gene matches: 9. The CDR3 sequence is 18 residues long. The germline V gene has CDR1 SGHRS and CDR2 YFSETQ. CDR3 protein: CASSLGLAGGLGYNEQFF. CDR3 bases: TGCGCCAGCAGCCTGGGACTAGCGGGGGGCCTGGGATACAATGAGCAGTTCTTC.

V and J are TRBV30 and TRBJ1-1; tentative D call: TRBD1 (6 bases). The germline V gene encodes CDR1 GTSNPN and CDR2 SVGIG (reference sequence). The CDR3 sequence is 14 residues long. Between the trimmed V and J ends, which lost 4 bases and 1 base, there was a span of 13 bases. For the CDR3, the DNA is TGTGCCTGGACGGCCGACAGGTCGAACACTGAAGCTTTCTTT. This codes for CAWTADRSNTEAFF.

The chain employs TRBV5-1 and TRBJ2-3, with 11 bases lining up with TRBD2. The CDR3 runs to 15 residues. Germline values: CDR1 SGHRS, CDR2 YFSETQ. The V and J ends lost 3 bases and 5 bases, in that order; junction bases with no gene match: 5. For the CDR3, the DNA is TGCGCCAGCAGCTCGACTAGCGGGGCATTAGATACGCAGTATTTT. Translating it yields CASSSTSGALDTQYF. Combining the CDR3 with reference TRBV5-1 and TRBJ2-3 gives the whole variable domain KAGVTQTPRYLIKTRGQQVTLSCSPISGHRSVSWYQQTPGQGLQFLFEYFSETQRNKGNFPGRFSGRQFSNSRSEMNVSTLELGDSALYLCASSSTSGALDTQYFGPGTRLTVL.

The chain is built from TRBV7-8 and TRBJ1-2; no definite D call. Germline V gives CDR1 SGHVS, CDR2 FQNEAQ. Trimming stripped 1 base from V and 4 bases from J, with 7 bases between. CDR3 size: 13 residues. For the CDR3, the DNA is TGTGCCAGCAGCTTAGAGCCCCCCTATGGCTACACCTTC. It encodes CASSLEPPYGYTF.

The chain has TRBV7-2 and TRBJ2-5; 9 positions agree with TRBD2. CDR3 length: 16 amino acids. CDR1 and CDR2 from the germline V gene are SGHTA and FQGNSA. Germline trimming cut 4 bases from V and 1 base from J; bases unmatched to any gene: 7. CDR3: CASSWGPSGVQETQYF. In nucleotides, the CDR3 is TGTGCCAGCAGCTGGGGGCCTAGCGGGGTCCAAGAGACCCAGTACTTC.

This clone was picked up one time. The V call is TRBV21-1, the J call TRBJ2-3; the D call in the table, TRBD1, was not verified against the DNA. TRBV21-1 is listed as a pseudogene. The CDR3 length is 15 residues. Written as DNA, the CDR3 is TGTGCCAGCAGCCGGACACGAGCATGCACAGATACGCAGTATTTT. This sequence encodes CASSRTRACTDTQYF.

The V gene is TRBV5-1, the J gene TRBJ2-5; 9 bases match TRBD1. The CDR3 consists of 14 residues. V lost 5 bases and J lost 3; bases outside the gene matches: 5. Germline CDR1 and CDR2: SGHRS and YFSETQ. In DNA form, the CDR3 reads TGCGCCAGCAGTGGGACAGGGTCAGAAGAGACCCAGTACTTC. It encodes CASSGTGSEETQYF.

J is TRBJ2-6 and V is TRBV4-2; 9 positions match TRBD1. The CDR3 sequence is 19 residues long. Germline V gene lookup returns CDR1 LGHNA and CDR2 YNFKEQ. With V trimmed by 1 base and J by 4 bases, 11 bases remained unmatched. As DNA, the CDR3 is TGTGCCAGCAGCCAAGCTTGGGGGACAGGGCTATTGGGGGCCAACGTCCTGACTTTC. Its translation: CASSQAWGTGLLGANVLTF.

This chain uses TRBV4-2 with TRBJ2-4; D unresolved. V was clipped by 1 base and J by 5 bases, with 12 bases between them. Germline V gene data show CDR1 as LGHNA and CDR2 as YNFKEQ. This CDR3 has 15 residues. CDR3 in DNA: TGTGCCAGCAGCCAAGCGTCATGGGCCCAAAACATTCAGTACTTC. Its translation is CASSQASWAQNIQYF.

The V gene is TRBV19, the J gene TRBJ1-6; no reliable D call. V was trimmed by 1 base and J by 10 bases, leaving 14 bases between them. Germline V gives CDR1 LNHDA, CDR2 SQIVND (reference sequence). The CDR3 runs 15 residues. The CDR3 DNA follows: TGTGCCAGTAGTATAGCGGACCGCTCGGGGTCACCCCTCCACTTT. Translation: CASSIADRSGSPLHF.

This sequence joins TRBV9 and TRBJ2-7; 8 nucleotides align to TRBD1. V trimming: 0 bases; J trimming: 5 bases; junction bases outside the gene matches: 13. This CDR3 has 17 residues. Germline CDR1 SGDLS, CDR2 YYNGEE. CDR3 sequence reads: CASSVAGQGAFNHEQYF. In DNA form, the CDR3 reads TGTGCCAGCAGCGTAGCTGGTCAGGGGGCGTTTAACCACGAGCAGTACTTC. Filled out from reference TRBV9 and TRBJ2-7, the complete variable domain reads DSGVTQTPKHLITATGQRVTLRCSPRSGDLSVYWYQQSLDQGLQFLIQYYNGEERAKGNILERFSAQQFPDLHSELNLSSLELGDSALYFCASSVAGQGAFNHEQYFGPGTRLTVT.

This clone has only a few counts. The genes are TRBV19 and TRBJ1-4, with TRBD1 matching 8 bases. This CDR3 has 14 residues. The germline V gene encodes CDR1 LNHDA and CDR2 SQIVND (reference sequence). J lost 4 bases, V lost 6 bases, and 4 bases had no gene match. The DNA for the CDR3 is TGTGCCAGTAGCCAGGGACAGGATAATGAAAAACTGTTTTTT. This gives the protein CASSQGQDNEKLFF.

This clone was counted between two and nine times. The CDR3 bases are TGTGCCAGCAGTTACTCGTGGAGGGCCCCAGGGTACGAGCAGTACTTC. Its translation: CASSYSWRAPGYEQYF. The V call is TRBV6-5, the J call TRBJ2-7; tentatively, D is TRBD2 (6 bases). This CDR3 is built from 16 residues. CDR1 is MNHEY, CDR2 SVGAGI, per germline. The germline V and J ends were trimmed by 0 bases and 4 bases, with 16 bases remaining between them.

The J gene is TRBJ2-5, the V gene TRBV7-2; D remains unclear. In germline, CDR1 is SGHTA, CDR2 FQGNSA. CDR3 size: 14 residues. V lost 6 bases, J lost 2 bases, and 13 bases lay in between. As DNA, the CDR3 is TGTGCCAGCAGTGGATTGACGGAGCAAGAGACCCAGTACTTC. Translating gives CASSGLTEQETQYF. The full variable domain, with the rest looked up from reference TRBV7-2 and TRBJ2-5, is GAGVSQSPSNKVTEKGKDVELRCDPISGHTALYWYRQSLGQGLEFLIYFQGNSAPDKSGLPSDRFSAERTGGSVSTLTIQRTQQEDSAVYLCASSGLTEQETQYFGPGTRLLVL.

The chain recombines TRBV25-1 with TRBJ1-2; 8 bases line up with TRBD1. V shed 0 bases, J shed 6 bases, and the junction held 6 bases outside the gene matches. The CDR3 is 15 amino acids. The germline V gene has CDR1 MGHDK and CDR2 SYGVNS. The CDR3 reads CASSEYQDRVHGYTF. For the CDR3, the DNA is TGTGCCAGCAGTGAATACCAGGACAGGGTTCATGGCTACACCTTC.

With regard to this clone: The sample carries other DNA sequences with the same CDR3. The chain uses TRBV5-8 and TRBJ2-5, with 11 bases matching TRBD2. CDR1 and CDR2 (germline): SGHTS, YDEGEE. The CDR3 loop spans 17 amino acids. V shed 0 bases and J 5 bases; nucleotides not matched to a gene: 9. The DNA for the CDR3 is TGTGCCAGCAGCTTGGCCCTAGCGGGGGGACCTCGGGAGACCCAGTACTTC. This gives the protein CASSLALAGGPRETQYF.

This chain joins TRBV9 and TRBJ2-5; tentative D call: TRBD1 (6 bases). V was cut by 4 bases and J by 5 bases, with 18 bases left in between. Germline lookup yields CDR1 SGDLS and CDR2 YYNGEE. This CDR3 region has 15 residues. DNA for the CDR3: TGTGCCAGCAGCCCTCGGGACCAGGGGTCTGAGACCCAGTACTTC. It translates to CASSPRDQGSETQYF.